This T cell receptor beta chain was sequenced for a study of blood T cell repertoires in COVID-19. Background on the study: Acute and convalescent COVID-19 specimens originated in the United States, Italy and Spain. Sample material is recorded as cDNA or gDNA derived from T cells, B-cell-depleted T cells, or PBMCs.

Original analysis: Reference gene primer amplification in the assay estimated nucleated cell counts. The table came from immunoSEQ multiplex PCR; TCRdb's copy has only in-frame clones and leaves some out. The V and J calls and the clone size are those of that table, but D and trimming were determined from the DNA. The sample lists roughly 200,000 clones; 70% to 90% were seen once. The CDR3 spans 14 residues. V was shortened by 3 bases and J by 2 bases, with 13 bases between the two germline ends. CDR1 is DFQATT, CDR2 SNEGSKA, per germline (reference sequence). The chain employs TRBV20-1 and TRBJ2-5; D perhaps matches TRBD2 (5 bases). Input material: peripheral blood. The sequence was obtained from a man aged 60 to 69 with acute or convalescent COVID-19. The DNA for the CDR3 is TGCAGTGCTAGTACATCGGCGGGTCAAGAGACCCAGTACTTC. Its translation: CSASTSAGQETQYF.